This is a list of T cell receptor beta chains from one sample in a study of OX40 agonist ivuxolimab in advanced cancers. The data were produced by immunoSEQ multiplex PCR, yet TCRdb's version contains in-frame clones alone and is incomplete. The sample shows more than 45,000 clones, about nine tenths of them seen only once. The material was CD4+ or CD8+ T cells sorted from blood, obtained in a trial of the OX40 agonist ivuxolimab. The origin of the receptors is an adult with an advanced solid tumor such as melanoma, head and neck, liver or kidney cancer. CDR3s include the opening cysteine and the closing phenylalanine or tryptophan. The D gene is left open where the match is weak. The listing skips clone size in some rows; elsewhere it reads once, few, many or a size class.

TRBJ2-7,TRBV6-5,.,.,CASSYLPGDEQYF,TGTGCCAGCAGTTACCTCCCAGGGGACGAGCAGTACTTC
TRBJ2-1,TRBV6-5,.,.,CASSSNAGHNEQFF,TGTGCCAGCAGTTCAAACGCGGGCCACAATGAGCAGTTCTTC
TRBJ2-1,TRBV7-8,.,.,CASIVGSTAIGTEQFF,TGTGCCAGCATTGTAGGGAGTACAGCCATCGGAACTGAGCAGTTCTTC
TRBJ1-5,TRBV5-6,.,.,CASSLGSQPQHF,TGTGCCAGCAGCTTGGGTTCTCAGCCCCAGCATTTT
TRBJ2-2,TRBV9,.,TRBD2,CASSSSRGGNTGELFF,TGTGCCAGCAGCAGTTCGCGGGGGGGCAACACCGGGGAGCTGTTTTTT
TRBJ1-5,TRBV27,.,.,CASSLFRASNQPQHF,TGTGCCAGCAGTTTATTCAGGGCTAGCAATCAGCCCCAGCATTTT
TRBJ1-1,TRBV6-5,.,.,CASSSPTGTNTEAFF,TGTGCCAGCAGTTCCCCAACAGGGACGAACACTGAAGCTTTCTTT
TRBJ1-2,TRBV6-1,.,TRBD1,CASSEWDSDRGFYGYTF,TGTGCCAGCAGTGAATGGGATTCGGACAGGGGGTTTTATGGCTACACCTTC
TRBJ1-1,TRBV15,once,.,CATSAQLQEAFF,TGTGCCACCAGCGCGCAGTTACAAGAAGCTTTCTTT
TRBJ1-5,TRBV2,.,TRBD1,CASSDWGQGDPYQPQHF,TGTGCCAGCAGTGATTGGGGACAGGGGGACCCTTATCAGCCCCAGCATTTT
TRBJ1-5,TRBV6-6,.,.,CASSYRRAVYKPQHF,TGTGCCAGCAGTTACCGCAGGGCTGTTTATAAGCCCCAGCATTTT
TRBJ2-2,TRBV9,once,TRBD2,CASTGEGTPNTGELFF,TGTGCCAGCACCGGGGAGGGGACCCCGAACACCGGGGAGCTGTTTTTT
TRBJ2-7,TRBV5-8,.,.,CASSLNGGYEQYF,TGTGCCAGCAGCTTGAACGGGGGCTACGAGCAGTACTTC
TRBJ2-3,TRBV4-1,.,.,CASSQPTGLPDTQYF,TGCGCCAGCAGCCAACCTACCGGTCTTCCAGATACGCAGTATTTT
TRBJ2-5,TRBV7-9,.,.,CASSLGGTQETQYF,TGTGCCAGCAGCTTAGGCGGGACGCAAGAGACCCAGTACTTC
TRBJ2-4,TRBV7-9,.,.,CASSLGLWTAKNIQYF,TGTGCCAGCAGCTTAGGGCTTTGGACGGCCAAAAACATTCAGTACTTC
TRBJ1-3,TRBV11-2,.,.,CASSPGYSGNTIYF,TGTGCCAGCAGCCCAGGGTACTCTGGAAACACCATATATTTT
TRBJ2-1,TRBV28,.,TRBD2,CASSFGAGGGHEQFF,TGTGCCAGCAGTTTTGGAGCGGGGGGAGGGCATGAGCAGTTCTTC
TRBJ2-3,TRBV5-1,.,.,CASSLGQGSTDTQYF,TGCGCCAGCAGCTTGGGGCAGGGAAGCACAGATACGCAGTATTTT
TRBJ2-6,TRBV5-1,.,.,CASSLSSRRDSGANVLTF,TGCGCCAGCAGCTTGTCTAGCAGGCGAGACTCTGGGGCCAACGTCCTGACTTTC
TRBJ2-1,TRBV15,.,.,CATSGRKTRHEQFF,TGTGCCACCAGCGGACGAAAGACCCGGCATGAGCAGTTCTTC
TRBJ1-6,TRBV7-9,.,.,CASSSKGTSYNSPLHF,TGTGCCAGCAGCTCGAAGGGGACATCCTATAATTCACCCCTCCACTTT
TRBJ2-1,TRBV9,.,TRBD2,CASSGRWTSGGFNEQFF,TGTGCCAGCAGCGGAAGATGGACTAGCGGGGGGTTCAATGAGCAGTTCTTC
TRBJ1-2,TRBV7-8,.,TRBD1,CASSSARDRSYGYTF,TGTGCCAGCAGCTCAGCCCGGGACAGATCCTATGGCTACACCTTC
TRBJ1-3,TRBV5-1,.,.,CATLWGGPGNTIYF,TGCGCCACACTCTGGGGGGGGCCCGGAAACACCATATATTTT
TRBJ2-1,TRBV4-1,.,.,CASSPSGRGVNEQFF,TGCGCCAGCAGCCCTTCGGGGCGGGGCGTCAATGAGCAGTTCTTC
TRBJ2-6,TRBV28,.,.,CASSLAGRGPSGANVLTF,TGTGCCAGCAGTTTAGCAGGTCGAGGGCCCTCTGGGGCCAACGTCCTGACTTTC
TRBJ2-5,TRBV27,.,.,CASSLSSREEETQYF,TGTGCCAGCAGTTTATCGTCCAGGGAAGAAGAGACCCAGTACTTC
TRBJ2-5,TRBV6-1,.,.,CASSGQIQETQYF,TGTGCCAGCAGTGGCCAGATACAAGAGACCCAGTACTTC
TRBJ1-5,TRBV15,.,.,CATSRDPDQPQHF,TGTGCCACCAGCAGAGATCCGGATCAGCCCCAGCATTTT
TRBJ1-5,TRBV19,.,.,CASSIRHNSNQPQHF,TGTGCCAGTAGTATTAGACACAATAGCAATCAGCCCCAGCATTTT
TRBJ2-1,TRBV2,.,.,CASSWTISYNEQFF,TGTGCCAGCAGCTGGACCATCTCCTACAATGAGCAGTTCTTC
TRBJ1-4,TRBV13,.,.,CASSLREARNEKLFF,TGTGCCAGCAGCTTAAGAGAGGCCCGTAATGAAAAACTGTTTTTT
TRBJ2-1,TRBV27,.,TRBD1,CASSATGNSYNEQFF,TGTGCCAGCAGTGCGACAGGGAACTCCTACAATGAGCAGTTCTTC
TRBJ2-1,TRBV15,.,TRBD2,CATSRDKGTSNEQFF,TGTGCCACCAGCAGAGATAAGGGGACTAGCAATGAGCAGTTCTTC
TRBJ1-6,TRBV19,.,.,CASSMAGGNSPLHF,TGTGCCAGTAGTATGGCTGGGGGTAATTCACCCCTCCACTTT
TRBJ1-2,TRBV7-9,.,.,CASSPPGRGLGYTF,TGTGCCAGCAGCCCCCCGGGCAGGGGTCTTGGCTACACCTTC
TRBJ2-1,TRBV5-1,.,.,CASSQPAGTADNEQFF,TGCGCCAGCAGCCAACCAGCCGGGACTGCCGACAATGAGCAGTTCTTC
TRBJ1-1,TRBV9,.,TRBD1,CASSTGQGGTEAFF,TGTGCCAGCAGCACTGGACAGGGGGGCACTGAAGCTTTCTTT
TRBJ1-2,TRBV6-5,.,TRBD1,CASRDRGFYGYTF,TGTGCCAGCCGGGACAGGGGCTTCTATGGCTACACCTTC